The clone carrying this T cell receptor (beta chain) was found once. Its matching antigen is unknown. This record belongs to a study of cytomegalovirus exposure and HLA in healthy donors. The overall study: Unique TCR beta sequences numbering approximately 100 million came from approximately 180 million T cells in an earlier analysis.

Study conclusions and caveats: The classifier reportedly diagnosed cytomegalovirus status with high sensitivity and specificity. Accurate predictions that matched the HLA-A and HLA-B alleles of most subjects were reportedly made from TCR beta sequences. Later examination showed HLA-associated TCR beta chains had greater clonal expansion than equally common others.

The study ran its PCR with 60 Vbeta and 13 Jbeta primers. The assay was immunoSEQ multiplex PCR, and TCRdb's table has in-frame clones only and misses some. Of around 70,000 clones in the sample, 62% were seen once. V was clipped by 3 bases and J by 6 bases, with 20 bases between them. Germline loops: CDR1 KGHSH, CDR2 LQKENI. The CDR3 has 16 amino acids. The specimen sequenced was PBMCs. This rearrangement joins TRBV18 to TRBJ1-2, with D possibly being TRBD1 (6 bases). The receptor comes from a man aged 25-40 years in good health and CMV-seronegative. The CDR3 loop reads CASSPRVMGAHDGYTF. DNA of the CDR3: TGTGCCAGCTCACCTAGGGTTATGGGGGCGCACGATGGCTACACCTTC.